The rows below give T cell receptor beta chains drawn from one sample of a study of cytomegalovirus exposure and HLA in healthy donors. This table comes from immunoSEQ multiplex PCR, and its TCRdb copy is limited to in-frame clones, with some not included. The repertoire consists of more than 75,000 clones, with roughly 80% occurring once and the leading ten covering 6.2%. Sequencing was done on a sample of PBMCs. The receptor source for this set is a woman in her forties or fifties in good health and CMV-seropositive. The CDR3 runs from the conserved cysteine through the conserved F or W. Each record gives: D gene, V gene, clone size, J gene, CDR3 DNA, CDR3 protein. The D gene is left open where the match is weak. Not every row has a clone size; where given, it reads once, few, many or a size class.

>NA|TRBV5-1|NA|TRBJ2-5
TGCGCCAGCAGCTTCAACAGGGAGACCCAGTACTTC
CASSFNRETQYF
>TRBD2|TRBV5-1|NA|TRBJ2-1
TGCGCCAGCAGCCCCGGGACTAGCGGGAGGGCCGGGGGAAATGAGCAGTTCTTC
CASSPGTSGRAGGNEQFF
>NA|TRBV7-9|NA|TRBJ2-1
TGTGCCAGCACACCGTCAGGGTACAATGAGCAGTTCTTC
CASTPSGYNEQFF
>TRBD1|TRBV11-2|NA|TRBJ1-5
TGTGCCAGCAGCTTAGAGTATGACAGGGCAAATCAGCCCCAGCATTTT
CASSLEYDRANQPQHF
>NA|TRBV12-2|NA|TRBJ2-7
TGTGCAAGTCGCTTAGCGGGGCTCCGGGCTAGCGGGAGCTCCTACGAGCAGTACTTC
CASRLAGLRASGSSYEQYF
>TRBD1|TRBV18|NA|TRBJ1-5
TGTGCCAGCTCAAGGGACAGGGTCAATCAGCCCCAGCATTTT
CASSRDRVNQPQHF
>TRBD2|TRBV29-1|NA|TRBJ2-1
TGCAGCGTGGGGACTAGCGGGAGGGATGAGCAGTTCTTC
CSVGTSGRDEQFF
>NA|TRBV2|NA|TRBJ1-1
TGTGCCAGCGGGGGCGCAACTGAAGCTTTCTTT
CASGGATEAFF
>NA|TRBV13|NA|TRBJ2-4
TGTGCCAGCAGCTTACTGAAGGGGTTGAACTTAGCCAAAAACATTCAGTACTTC
CASSLLKGLNLAKNIQYF
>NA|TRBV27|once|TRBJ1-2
TGTGCCAGCAGTTTATCCCGCGTGGCGGCGGGAGGCTACACCTTC
CASSLSRVAAGGYTF
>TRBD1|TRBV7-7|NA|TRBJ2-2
TGTGCTTCACGTAGCCAGGGGGACACCGGGGAGCTGTTTTTT
CASRSQGDTGELFF
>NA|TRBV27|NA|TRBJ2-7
NA
CASSSSAGVREQYF
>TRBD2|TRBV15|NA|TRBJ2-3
TGTGCCACCAGCAGAGCTAGCGGGAGGGGCACAGATACGCAGTATTTT
CATSRASGRGTDTQYF
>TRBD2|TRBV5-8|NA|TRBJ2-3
TGTGCCAGCAGCGTTTTTAGCGGGAGACGGGGCACAGATACGCAGTATTTT
CASSVFSGRRGTDTQYF
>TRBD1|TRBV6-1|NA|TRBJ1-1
TGTGCCAGCACGGACAGGATGGGGAACACTGAAGCTTTCTTT
CASTDRMGNTEAFF
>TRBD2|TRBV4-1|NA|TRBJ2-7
TGCGCCAGCAGCCAAGATCGTGGAGCGGGGATCTACGAGCAGTACTTC
CASSQDRGAGIYEQYF
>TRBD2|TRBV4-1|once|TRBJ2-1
TGCGCCAGCAAACTGGGACTAGCGGAGCCCCAGCAGTTCTTC
CASKLGLAEPQQFF
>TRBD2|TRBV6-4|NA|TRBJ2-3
TGTGCCAGCAGTTTAACTAGCGGCACAGATACGCAGTATTTT
CASSLTSGTDTQYF
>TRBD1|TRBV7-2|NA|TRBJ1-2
TGTGCCAGCAGCTTAGTAGGGCAGGGGGCCGGCTATGGCTACACCTTC
CASSLVGQGAGYGYTF
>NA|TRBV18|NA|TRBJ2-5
TGTGCCAGCTCACCCCAAAACCAAGAGACCCAGTACTTC
CASSPQNQETQYF
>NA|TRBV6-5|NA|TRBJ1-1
TGTGCCAGCAGTTACGAGGCAGCCATGAACACTGAAGCTTTCTTT
CASSYEAAMNTEAFF
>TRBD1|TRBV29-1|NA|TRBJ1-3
TGCAGCGGGGTTACAGGGGGCTCTGGAAACACCATATATTTT
CSGVTGGSGNTIYF
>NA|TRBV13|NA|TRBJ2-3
TGTGCCAGCAGCCAAAGCACAGATACGCAGTATTTT
CASSQSTDTQYF
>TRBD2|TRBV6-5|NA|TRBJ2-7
TGTGCCAGCAGTTACCGGACTAGCGCACACTACGAGCAGTACTTC
CASSYRTSAHYEQYF
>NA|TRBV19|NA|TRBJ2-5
TGTGCCAGTAGTTTTAGTACGGAGACCCAGTACTTC
CASSFSTETQYF
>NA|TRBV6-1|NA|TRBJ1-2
TGTGCCAGCACTCTGGACAACACTTGGGGCTACACCTTC
CASTLDNTWGYTF
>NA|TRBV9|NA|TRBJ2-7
TGTGCCAGCAGCGTAGGGGATGGGCCAGGGTACGAGCAGTACTTC
CASSVGDGPGYEQYF
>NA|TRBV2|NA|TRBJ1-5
TGTGCCAGCAGGAACGGGGGGAGGGTGGGAGCTCAGCCCCAGCATTTT
CASRNGGRVGAQPQHF
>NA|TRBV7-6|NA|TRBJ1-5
TGTGCCAGCAGCTTAGGCGGGGGCAATCAGCCCCAGCATTTT
CASSLGGGNQPQHF
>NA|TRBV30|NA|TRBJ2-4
TGTGCCTGGTCACAGAGGGCCCATCAACACATTCAGTACTTC
CAWSQRAHQHIQYF
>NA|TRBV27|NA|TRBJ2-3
TGTGCCAGCAGTCATCGGGGCACAGATACGCAGTATTTT
CASSHRGTDTQYF
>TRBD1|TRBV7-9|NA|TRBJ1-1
TGTGCCAGCAGCCTAGGGACAGGGGGCATGGGAGCTTTCTTT
CASSLGTGGMGAFF
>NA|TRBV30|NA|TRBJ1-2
TGTGCCTGGAGTGTAGAGGCAGCGCAGAACTATGGCTACACCTTC
CAWSVEAAQNYGYTF
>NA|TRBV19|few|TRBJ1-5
TGTGCCAGTAGTATCCCCGGACAGCTAAAACAGCCCCAGCATTTT
CASSIPGQLKQPQHF
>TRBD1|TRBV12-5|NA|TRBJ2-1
TGTGCTAGTGGAACGACCAGGGGGCGCGGATACAATGAGCAGTTCTTC
CASGTTRGRGYNEQFF
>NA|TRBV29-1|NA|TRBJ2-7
TGCAGCGTTGAAGACAGCGTCTACGAGCAGTACTTC
CSVEDSVYEQYF
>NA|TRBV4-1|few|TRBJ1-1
TGCGCCAGCGCTTTACAGAGGAACACTGAAGCTTTCTTT
CASALQRNTEAFF
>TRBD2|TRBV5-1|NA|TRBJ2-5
TGCGCCAGCAGCCCACTAGCGGGAGGCCGGGAGACCCAGTACTTC
CASSPLAGGRETQYF
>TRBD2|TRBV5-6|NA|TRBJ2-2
TGTGCCGGAGCTAGCGGGAGCTACACCGGGGAGCTGTTTTTT
CAGASGSYTGELFF
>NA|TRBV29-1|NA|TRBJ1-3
TGCAGCGTCAGGGGCTCTGGAAACACCATATATTTT
CSVRGSGNTIYF
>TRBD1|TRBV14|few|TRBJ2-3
TGTGCCAGCAGCCTCCGGACAGGGGGACACACAGATACGCAGTATTTT
CASSLRTGGHTDTQYF
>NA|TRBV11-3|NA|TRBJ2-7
TGTGCCAGCAGCTTAGATGCGGGGTCTGTTGAGCAGTACTTC
CASSLDAGSVEQYF